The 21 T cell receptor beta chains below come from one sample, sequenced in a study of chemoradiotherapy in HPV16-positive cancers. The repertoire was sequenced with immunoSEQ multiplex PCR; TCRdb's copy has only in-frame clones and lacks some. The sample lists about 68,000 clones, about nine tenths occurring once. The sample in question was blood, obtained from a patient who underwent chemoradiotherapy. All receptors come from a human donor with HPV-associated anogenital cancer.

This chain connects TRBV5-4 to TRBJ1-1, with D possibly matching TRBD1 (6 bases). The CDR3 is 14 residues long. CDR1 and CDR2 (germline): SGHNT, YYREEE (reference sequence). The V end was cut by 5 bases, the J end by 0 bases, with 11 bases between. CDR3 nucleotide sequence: TGTGCCAGCAGGCAAGGGGGGGTGAACACTGAAGCTTTCTTT. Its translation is CASRQGGVNTEAFF.

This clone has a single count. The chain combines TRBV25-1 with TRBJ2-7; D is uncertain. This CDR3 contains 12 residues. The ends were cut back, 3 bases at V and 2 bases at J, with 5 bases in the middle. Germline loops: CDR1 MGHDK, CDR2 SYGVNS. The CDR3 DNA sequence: TGTGCCAGCAGTGATTTACCCTACGAGCAGTACTTC. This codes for CASSDLPYEQYF.

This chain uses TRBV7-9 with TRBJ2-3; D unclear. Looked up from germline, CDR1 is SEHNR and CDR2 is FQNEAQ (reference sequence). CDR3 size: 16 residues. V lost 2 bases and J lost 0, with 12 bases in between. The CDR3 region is CASSLNSGGSTDTQYF. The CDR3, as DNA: TGTGCCAGCAGCTTAAATTCTGGCGGTAGCACAGATACGCAGTATTTT.

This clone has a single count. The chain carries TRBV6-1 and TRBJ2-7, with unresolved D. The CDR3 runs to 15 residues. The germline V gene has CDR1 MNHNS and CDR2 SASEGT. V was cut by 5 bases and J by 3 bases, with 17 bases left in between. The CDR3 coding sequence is TGTGCCAGCAGTAAACGGCCGCAAGACGTCTACGAGCAGTACTTC. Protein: CASSKRPQDVYEQYF.

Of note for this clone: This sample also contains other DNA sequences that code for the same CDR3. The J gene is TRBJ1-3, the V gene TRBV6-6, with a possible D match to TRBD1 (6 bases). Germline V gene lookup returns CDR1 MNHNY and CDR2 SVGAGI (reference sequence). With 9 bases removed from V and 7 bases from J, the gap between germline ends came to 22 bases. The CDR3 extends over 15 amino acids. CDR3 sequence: CASSQQDGGRNTIYF. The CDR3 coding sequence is TGTGCCAGTAGCCAGCAGGACGGGGGGCGGAACACCATATATTTT.

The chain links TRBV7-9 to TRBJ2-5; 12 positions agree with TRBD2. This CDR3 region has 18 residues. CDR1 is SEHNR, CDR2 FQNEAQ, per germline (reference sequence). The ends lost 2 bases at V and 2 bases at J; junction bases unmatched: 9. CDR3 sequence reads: CASSLPLAGGPGQETQYF. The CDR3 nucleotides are TGTGCCAGCAGCTTACCCCTAGCGGGGGGGCCGGGGCAAGAGACCCAGTACTTC.

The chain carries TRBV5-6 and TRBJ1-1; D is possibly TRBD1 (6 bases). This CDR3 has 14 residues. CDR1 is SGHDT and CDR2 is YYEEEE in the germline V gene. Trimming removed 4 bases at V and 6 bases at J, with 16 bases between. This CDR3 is CASSGVGAVSEAFF. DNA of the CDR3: TGTGCCAGCAGCGGAGTGGGGGCGGTGTCTGAAGCTTTCTTT.

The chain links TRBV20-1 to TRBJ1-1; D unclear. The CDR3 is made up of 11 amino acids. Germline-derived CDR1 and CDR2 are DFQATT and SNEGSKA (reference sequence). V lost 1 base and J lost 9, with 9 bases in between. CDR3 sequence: CSARGPEKAFF. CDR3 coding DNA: TGCAGTGCTAGAGGGCCAGAGAAAGCTTTCTTT.

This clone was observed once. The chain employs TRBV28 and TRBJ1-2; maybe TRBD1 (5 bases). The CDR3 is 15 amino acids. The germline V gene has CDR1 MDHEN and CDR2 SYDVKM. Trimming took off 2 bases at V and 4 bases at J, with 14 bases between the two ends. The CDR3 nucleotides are TGTGCCAGCAGTTTAAGTTGGCCCCAGGGCTATGGCTACACCTTC. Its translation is CASSLSWPQGYGYTF.

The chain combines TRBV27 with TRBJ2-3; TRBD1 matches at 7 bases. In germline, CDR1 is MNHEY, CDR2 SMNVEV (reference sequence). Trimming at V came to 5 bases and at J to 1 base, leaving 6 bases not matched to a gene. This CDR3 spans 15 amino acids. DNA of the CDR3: TGTGCCAGCAGTCGGTCCGACAGGGGCACAGATACGCAGTATTTT. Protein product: CASSRSDRGTDTQYF.

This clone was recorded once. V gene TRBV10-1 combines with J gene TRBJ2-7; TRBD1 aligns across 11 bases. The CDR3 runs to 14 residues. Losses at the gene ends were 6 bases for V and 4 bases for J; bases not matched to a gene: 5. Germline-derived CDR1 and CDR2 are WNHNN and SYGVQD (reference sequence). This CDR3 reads CASSPGTGGYEQYF. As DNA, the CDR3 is TGCGCCAGCAGCCCCGGGACAGGGGGTTACGAGCAGTACTTC.

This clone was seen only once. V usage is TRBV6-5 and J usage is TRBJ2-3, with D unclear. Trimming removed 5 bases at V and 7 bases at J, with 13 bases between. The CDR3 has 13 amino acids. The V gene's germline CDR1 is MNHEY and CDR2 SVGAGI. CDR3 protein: CASSPRIPNTQYF. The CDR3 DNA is TGTGCCAGCAGTCCTCGGATTCCTAATACGCAGTATTTT.

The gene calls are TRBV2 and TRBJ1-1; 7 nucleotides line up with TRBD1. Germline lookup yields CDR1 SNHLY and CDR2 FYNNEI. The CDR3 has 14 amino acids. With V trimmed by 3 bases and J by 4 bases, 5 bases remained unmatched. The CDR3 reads CASSDQGVGTEAFF. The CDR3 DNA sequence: TGTGCCAGCAGTGACCAGGGGGTCGGCACTGAAGCTTTCTTT.

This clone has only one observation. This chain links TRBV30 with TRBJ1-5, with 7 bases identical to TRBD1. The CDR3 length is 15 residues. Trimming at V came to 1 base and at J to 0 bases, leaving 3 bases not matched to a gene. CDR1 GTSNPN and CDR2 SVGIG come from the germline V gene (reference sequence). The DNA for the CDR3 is TGTGCCTGGAGTGACAGGGGATATAGCAATCAGCCCCAGCATTTT. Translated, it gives CAWSDRGYSNQPQHF.

Written as DNA, the CDR3 is TGCGCCAGCAGCCAACCGACAGGGAGCTCTGGAAACACCATATATTTT. It yields the protein CASSQPTGSSGNTIYF. The rearrangement joins TRBV4-1 to TRBJ1-3; 7 positions agree with TRBD1. Germline-derived CDR1 and CDR2 are MGHRA and YSYEKL. The CDR3 runs 16 residues. V lost 2 bases to trimming and J lost 0 bases; unmatched junction nucleotides: 4.

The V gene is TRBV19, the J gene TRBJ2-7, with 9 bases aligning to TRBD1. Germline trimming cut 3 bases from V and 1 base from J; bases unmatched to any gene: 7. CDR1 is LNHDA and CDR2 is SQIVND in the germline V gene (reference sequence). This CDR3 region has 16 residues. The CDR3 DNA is TGTGCCAGTAGTATCAGTACCGGGACAGGGTCCTACGAGCAGTACTTC. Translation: CASSISTGTGSYEQYF.

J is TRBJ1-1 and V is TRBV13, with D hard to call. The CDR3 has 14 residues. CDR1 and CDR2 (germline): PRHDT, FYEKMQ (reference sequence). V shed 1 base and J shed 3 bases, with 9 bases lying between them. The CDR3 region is CASSLARRDTEAFF. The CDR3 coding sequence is TGTGCCAGCAGCTTAGCTAGGAGGGACACTGAAGCTTTCTTT.

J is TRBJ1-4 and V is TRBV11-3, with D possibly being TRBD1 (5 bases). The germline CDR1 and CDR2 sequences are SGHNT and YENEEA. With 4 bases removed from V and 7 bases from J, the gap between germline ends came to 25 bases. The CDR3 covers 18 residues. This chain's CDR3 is CASSSYSTWQGWGEKLFF. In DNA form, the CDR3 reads TGTGCCAGCAGCTCATATTCAACTTGGCAGGGATGGGGTGAAAAACTGTTTTTT.

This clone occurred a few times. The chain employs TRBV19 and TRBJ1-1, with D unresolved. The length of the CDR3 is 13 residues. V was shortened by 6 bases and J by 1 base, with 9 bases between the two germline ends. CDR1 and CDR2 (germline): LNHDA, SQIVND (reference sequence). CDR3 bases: TGTGCCAGTAGCAATACCGGGAACACTGAAGCTTTCTTT. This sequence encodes CASSNTGNTEAFF.

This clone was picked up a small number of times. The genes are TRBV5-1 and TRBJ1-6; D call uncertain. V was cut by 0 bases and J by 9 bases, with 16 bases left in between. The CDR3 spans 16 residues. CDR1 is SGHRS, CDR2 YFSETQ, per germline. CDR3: CASSLEEASRGSPLHF. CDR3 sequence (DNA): TGCGCCAGCAGCTTGGAGGAGGCCTCTCGGGGTTCACCCCTCCACTTT.

CDR3 coding DNA: TGTGCCAGCAGCTCGACAAACGGTACAGGGGGGATGAACACTGAAGCTTTCTTT. Its protein is CASSSTNGTGGMNTEAFF. The gene calls are TRBV21-1 and TRBJ1-1; the table's D call of TRBD1 was not tested on the DNA. TRBV21-1 is labeled a pseudogene. The CDR3 contains 18 residues.